The clone carrying this T cell receptor (beta chain) occurred a few times. Its cognate antigen is unknown. This specimen belongs to a study of T-cell memory formation after mild COVID-19. Study details: The TCR clusters were mostly specific to one donor. Notes on the study in general: Contracting clones from day 15 to 85 had balanced CD4/CD8; later expanders favoured CD4+. Memory cells collected pre-infection included some clones that later responded, suggesting cross-reactive memory joined.

The germline V gene encodes CDR1 SGHRS and CDR2 YFSETQ. J was trimmed by 4 bases and V by 4 bases; bases with no gene match: 10. The CDR3 loop spans 15 amino acids. TCR alpha and TCR beta cDNA libraries carrying sample barcodes and UMIs were produced by 5'RACE using constant-segment primers. From the 5' RACE reads, TCRdb called clonotypes with MiXCR, one entry per CDR3 protein. This sample yields 150,000 to 200,000 distinct CDR3 sequences, of which under 20% are seen a single time; roughly 1.9% belongs to the top ten. The chain carries TRBV5-1 and TRBJ2-7; 8 nucleotides align to TRBD1. The sequenced material came from PBMCs or a T cell subset sorted from them (not recorded which). This TCR was sampled from an adult woman who had mild COVID-19 (a few samples of this study predate the infection). Cell type and time point are not known. CDR3 in amino acids: CASSPWTGPLYEQYF. CDR3 DNA sequence: TGCGCCAGCAGCCCATGGACAGGGCCACTTTACGAGCAGTACTTC.